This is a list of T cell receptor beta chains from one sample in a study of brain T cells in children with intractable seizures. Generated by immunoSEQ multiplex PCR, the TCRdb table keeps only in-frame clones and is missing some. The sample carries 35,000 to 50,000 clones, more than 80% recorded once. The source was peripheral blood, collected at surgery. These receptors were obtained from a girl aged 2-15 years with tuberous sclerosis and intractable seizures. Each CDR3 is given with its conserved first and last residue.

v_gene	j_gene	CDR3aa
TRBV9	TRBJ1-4	CASHPRTGGEKLFF
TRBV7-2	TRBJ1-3	CASSWGFVKSSGNTIYF
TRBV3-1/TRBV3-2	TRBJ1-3	CASSQEAGGASGNTIYF
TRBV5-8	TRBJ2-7	CASSQTGDEQYF
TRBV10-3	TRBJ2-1	CAISGTGGNEQFF
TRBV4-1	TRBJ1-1	CASSQGPLNTEAFF
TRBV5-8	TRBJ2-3	CASTVRGADTQYF
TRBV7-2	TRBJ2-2	CASSLALKGTGELFF
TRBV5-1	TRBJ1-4	CASSLLTATNEKLFF
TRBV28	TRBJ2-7	CASSTSPFHEQYF
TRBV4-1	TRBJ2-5	CASSSRGGGQETQYF
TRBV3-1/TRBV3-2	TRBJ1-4	CASSQGGRTNEKLFF
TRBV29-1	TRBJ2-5	CSAPVGGETQYF
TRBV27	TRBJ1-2	CASSPQTGNYGYTF
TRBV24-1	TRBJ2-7	CATRTPTYEQYF
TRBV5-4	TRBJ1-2	CASSSYRGEGTIGYTF
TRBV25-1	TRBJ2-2	CASSAQPSTGELFF
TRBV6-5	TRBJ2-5	CASSYSTYSETQYF
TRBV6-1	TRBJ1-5	CASSEALPNLGPTFMDQPQHF
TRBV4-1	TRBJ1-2	CASSQDRANYGYTF
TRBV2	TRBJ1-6	CASRLRQEHNSPLHF
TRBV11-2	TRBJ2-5	CASSFGTREETQYF
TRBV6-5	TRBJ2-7	CATSGTLLYEQYF
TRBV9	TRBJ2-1	CASSHGGQGGNEQFF
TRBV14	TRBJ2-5	CASSQGDFPETQYF
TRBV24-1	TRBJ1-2	CATSEQFNYGYTF
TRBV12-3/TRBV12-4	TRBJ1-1	CASKLLQGTEAFF
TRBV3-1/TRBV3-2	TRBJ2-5	CASTPRDWETQYF
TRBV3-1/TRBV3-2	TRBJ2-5	CASSQPKLYQETQYF
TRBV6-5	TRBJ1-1	CASSSNRQGKAFF
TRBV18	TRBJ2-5	CASSPVWTGGQETQYF
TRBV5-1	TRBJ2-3	CASSREGSTDTQYF